The rows below give T cell receptor beta chains drawn from one sample of a study of prognosis after radiotherapy for stage I lung cancer. In TCRdb, the multiplex PCR reads were re-called with MiXCR into one record per CDR3 protein. The table lists more than 15,000 distinct CDR3 sequences, roughly 55% of them singletons. This sample comprised PBMCs, obtained before or after stereotactic body radiation therapy (not recorded which). The receptors were gathered from a donor at least 50 years old with non-small cell lung cancer. Each CDR3 is given with its conserved first and last residue. The order of the fields is D gene, clone size, J gene, V gene, CDR3 DNA, CDR3 protein. The D gene is left open where the match is weak. Clone sizes are given selectively: once, few, many, or a class where the clone is expanded.

D gene: -
clone size: -
J gene: TRBJ2-2
V gene: TRBV11-3
CDR3 DNA: TGTGCCAGCAGTAACCGACAGACGAACACCGGGGAGCTGTTTTTT
CDR3 protein: CASSNRQTNTGELFF

D gene: -
clone size: -
J gene: TRBJ1-2
V gene: TRBV27
CDR3 DNA: TGTGCCCCGCCAGCAGTAGGAAAGAGCTTGGACAGAGGACGAGACTATGGCTACACCTTC
CDR3 protein: CAPPAVGKSLDRGRDYGYTF

D gene: -
clone size: -
J gene: TRBJ1-6
V gene: TRBV11-2
CDR3 DNA: TGTGCCAGCAGCTTAGAAAAAAGGGGACCCCTCCACTTT
CDR3 protein: CASSLEKRGPLHF

D gene: TRBD1
clone size: -
J gene: TRBJ2-2
V gene: TRBV2
CDR3 DNA: TGTGCCAGCAGTGGGCAGGGGGTAGGCATCGGGGATCTGTTTTTT
CDR3 protein: CASSGQGVGIGDLFF

D gene: TRBD1
clone size: medium-sized
J gene: TRBJ1-3
V gene: TRBV28
CDR3 DNA: TGTGCCAGCCGGGGACAGGGAGGAAACACCATATATTTT
CDR3 protein: CASRGQGGNTIYF

D gene: -
clone size: medium-sized
J gene: TRBJ1-3
V gene: TRBV12-3/TRBV12-4
CDR3 DNA: TGTGCCAGCAGTTTCTCTGGAAACACCATATATTTT
CDR3 protein: CASSFSGNTIYF

D gene: TRBD1
clone size: many
J gene: TRBJ1-1
V gene: TRBV29-1
CDR3 DNA: TGCAGCGTTAATGGACAGGCGGGGGGCACTGAAGCTTTCTTT
CDR3 protein: CSVNGQAGGTEAFF

D gene: -
clone size: -
J gene: TRBJ1-5
V gene: TRBV7-6
CDR3 DNA: TGTGCCAGCAGCTTATCTCCAGGAGGGGGCAATCAGCCCCAGCATTTT
CDR3 protein: CASSLSPGGGNQPQHF

D gene: -
clone size: many
J gene: TRBJ2-7
V gene: TRBV10-3
CDR3 DNA: TGTGCCATCAGCGGTGGCTACGAGCAGTACTTC
CDR3 protein: CAISGGYEQYF

D gene: -
clone size: -
J gene: TRBJ1-2
V gene: TRBV2
CDR3 DNA: TGTGCCACGGGGAGCAGGGGACGCGGCTACACCTTC
CDR3 protein: CATGSRGRGYTF

D gene: -
clone size: -
J gene: TRBJ1-2
V gene: TRBV3-1
CDR3 DNA: TGTGCCAGCAGCCAAGATGGGGGGGGGAGCTACACCTTC
CDR3 protein: CASSQDGGGSYTF

D gene: TRBD1
clone size: -
J gene: TRBJ2-6
V gene: TRBV30
CDR3 DNA: TGTGCCTGGAGGCGGGACAGGGTAAAATCTGGGGCCAACGTCCTGACTTTC
CDR3 protein: CAWRRDRVKSGANVLTF

D gene: -
clone size: -
J gene: TRBJ2-1
V gene: TRBV11-2
CDR3 DNA: TGTGCCAGCAGCACCCTCAGGGTTAATGAGCAGTTCTTC
CDR3 protein: CASSTLRVNEQFF

D gene: TRBD2
clone size: few
J gene: TRBJ2-2
V gene: TRBV19
CDR3 DNA: TGTACCAGTACAAATCGGGCGGGGGGGAACACCGGGGAGCTGTTTTTT
CDR3 protein: CTSTNRAGGNTGELFF

D gene: TRBD2
clone size: -
J gene: TRBJ2-2
V gene: TRBV12-3/TRBV12-4
CDR3 DNA: TGTGCCAGCAGTTTTCGAGCGGGAGGGCTCACCGGGGAGCTGTTTTTT
CDR3 protein: CASSFRAGGLTGELFF

D gene: TRBD1
clone size: many
J gene: TRBJ2-7
V gene: TRBV28
CDR3 DNA: TGTGCCAGCAGTCTACAGGGGCCCTTTAGGGAGCAGTACTTC
CDR3 protein: CASSLQGPFREQYF

D gene: -
clone size: once
J gene: TRBJ2-7
V gene: TRBV20-1
CDR3 DNA: TGCAGTGCTAGAGTCCCAAGTAGTAGCTACGAGCAGTACTTC
CDR3 protein: CSARVPSSSYEQYF

D gene: -
clone size: -
J gene: TRBJ2-2
V gene: TRBV11-2
CDR3 DNA: TGTGCCAGCAGCTTAATATCGGGGGCGGGGAACACCGGGGAGCTGTTTTTT
CDR3 protein: CASSLISGAGNTGELFF

D gene: -
clone size: many
J gene: TRBJ2-7
V gene: TRBV7-9
CDR3 DNA: TGTGCCAGCATTTCAACGGCTTCAGAGCAGTACTTC
CDR3 protein: CASISTASEQYF

D gene: -
clone size: medium-sized
J gene: TRBJ1-6
V gene: TRBV27
CDR3 DNA: TGTGCCAGCGGGCGGTCGGGGAGGGGGTCACCCCTCCACTTT
CDR3 protein: CASGRSGRGSPLHF

D gene: TRBD1
clone size: -
J gene: TRBJ2-7
V gene: TRBV7-6
CDR3 DNA: TGTGCCAGCAGCCTCAGACAGGGGGGAATATACGAGCAGTACTTC
CDR3 protein: CASSLRQGGIYEQYF

D gene: TRBD1
clone size: -
J gene: TRBJ2-7
V gene: TRBV12-3/TRBV12-4
CDR3 DNA: TGTGCCAGCAGTTTTCGGGGACAGGGAAGTTACGAGCAGTACTTC
CDR3 protein: CASSFRGQGSYEQYF

D gene: -
clone size: -
J gene: TRBJ1-1
V gene: TRBV11-2
CDR3 DNA: TGTGCCAGCAGCTTAGCGGGCGCCGACACTGAAGCTTTCTTT
CDR3 protein: CASSLAGADTEAFF

D gene: -
clone size: -
J gene: TRBJ2-6
V gene: TRBV6-5
CDR3 DNA: TGTGCCAGCAGTTACTCGACGGGTTTTAGCTCTGGGGCCAACGTCCTGACTTTC
CDR3 protein: CASSYSTGFSSGANVLTF

D gene: TRBD2
clone size: many
J gene: TRBJ2-1
V gene: TRBV3-1
CDR3 DNA: TGTGCCAGCAGCCGCCTCGCCAGCGGGAGTTACCATGAGCAGTTCTTC
CDR3 protein: CASSRLASGSYHEQFF

D gene: -
clone size: -
J gene: TRBJ2-1
V gene: TRBV9
CDR3 DNA: TGTGCCAGCAGCGTAGTCAGCAGAAACTCTGAGCAGTTCTTC
CDR3 protein: CASSVVSRNSEQFF